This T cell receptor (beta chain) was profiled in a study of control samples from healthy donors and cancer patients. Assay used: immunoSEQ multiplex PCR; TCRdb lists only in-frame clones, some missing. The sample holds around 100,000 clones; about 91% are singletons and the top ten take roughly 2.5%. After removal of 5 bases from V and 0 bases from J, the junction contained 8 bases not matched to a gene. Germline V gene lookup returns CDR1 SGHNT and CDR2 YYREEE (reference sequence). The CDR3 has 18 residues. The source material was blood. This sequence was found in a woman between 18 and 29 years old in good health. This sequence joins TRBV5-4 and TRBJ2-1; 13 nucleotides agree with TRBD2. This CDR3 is CASSSGTSGTSSYNEQFF. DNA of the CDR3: TGTGCCAGCAGTTCAGGGACTAGCGGGACGAGCTCCTACAATGAGCAGTTCTTC.